These 17 T cell receptor beta chains share one sample of origin, sequenced in a study of cytomegalovirus exposure and HLA in healthy donors. Amplification used 60 Vbeta primers and 13 Jbeta primers. The repertoire was sequenced with immunoSEQ multiplex PCR; TCRdb's copy has only in-frame clones and lacks some. The sample lists 120,000 or so clones, approximately 84% occurring once. Sequencing used PBMCs. The receptor set was obtained from a man aged 40-55 years in good health and CMV-seronegative.

The chain combines TRBV7-2 with TRBJ2-5; 9 bases fit TRBD1. The tail of the sequence fits TRBJ2-7 better, so the J call may be wrong. This CDR3 spans 16 amino acids. Germline loops: CDR1 SGHTA, CDR2 FQGNSA. The CDR3 DNA reads TGTGCCAGCAGCTTAGCGGGCGGACAGGGGATGGGCGAGCAGTACTTC. Translating it yields CASSLAGGQGMGEQYF.

CDR3 coding DNA: TGTGCCAGCAGCCCCCGGCTAGCGGGGGGGCTCACCGGGGAGCTGTTTTTT. Translation gives CASSPRLAGGLTGELFF. The chain has TRBV5-4 and TRBJ2-2, with 12 bases aligning to TRBD2. J was trimmed by 4 bases and V by 4 bases; bases with no gene match: 8. CDR1 and CDR2 (germline): SGHNT, YYREEE (reference sequence). The CDR3 has 17 residues.

V and J are TRBV28 and TRBJ1-1; D call uncertain. V was trimmed by 6 bases and J by 8 bases, leaving 10 bases between them. Germline values: CDR1 MDHEN, CDR2 SYDVKM. The CDR3 is 11 amino acids. The DNA for the CDR3 is TGTGCCAGCAGCCGAGAGAACGAAGCTTTCTTT. Its translation: CASSRENEAFF.

In this sample, this clone turned up once. In nucleotides, the CDR3 is TGTGCCTGGAGTGTACTAAGTAATTCACCCCTCCACTTT. Protein: CAWSVLSNSPLHF. The chain uses TRBV30 and TRBJ1-6; the D is unclear. Per germline, CDR1 GTSNPN and CDR2 SVGIG (reference sequence). V was clipped by 0 bases and J by 6 bases, with 6 bases between them. The CDR3 is 13 amino acids.

This chain joins TRBV5-4 and TRBJ2-7; 7 nucleotides line up with TRBD1. Unmatched junction bases numbered 7, after V lost 2 bases and J lost 2 bases. Germline-derived CDR1 and CDR2 are SGHNT and YYREEE (reference sequence). The CDR3 loop spans 15 amino acids. CDR3 in DNA: TGTGCCAGCAGCTTAGGGGGCAGCAATACCTACGAGCAGTACTTC. Its protein product is CASSLGGSNTYEQYF.

The chain couples TRBV5-5 to TRBJ1-6; D is uncertain. Germline V gene lookup returns CDR1 SGHKS and CDR2 YYEKEE (reference sequence). The CDR3 sequence is 13 residues long. The germline V and J ends were trimmed by 2 bases and 5 bases, with 5 bases remaining between them. In DNA, the CDR3 is TGTGCCAGCAGCTTTACGGATAATTCACCCCTCCACTTT. The encoded protein is CASSFTDNSPLHF.

The rearrangement joins TRBV7-9 to TRBJ1-4; possible D gene TRBD1, 6 bases. This CDR3 is built from 14 residues. Germline CDR1 and CDR2: SEHNR and FQNEAQ (reference sequence). Trimming pared 2 bases from V and 8 bases from J, leaving 12 bases between. The CDR3 nucleotides are TGTGCCAGCAGCTTATCGTCAGGGGACGAAAAACTGTTTTTT. Translated, it gives CASSLSSGDEKLFF.

The V and J genes are TRBV2 and TRBJ1-2, with D possibly being TRBD1 (5 bases). Germline CDR1 reads SNHLY; CDR2 reads FYNNEI. Between the trimmed V and J ends, which lost 4 bases and 1 base, there was a span of 13 bases. This CDR3 has 15 amino acids. The CDR3 here is CASSGADRSNYGYTF. The CDR3 nucleotides are TGTGCCAGCAGTGGGGCCGACAGAAGTAACTATGGCTACACCTTC.

CDR3 loop: CASRDRDRDPDTQYF. The CDR3 DNA reads as TGTGCCAGCAGGGACCGGGACAGGGACCCCGATACGCAGTATTTT. The chain joins TRBV28 to TRBJ2-3; 9 bases agree with TRBD1. Germline CDR1 and CDR2: MDHEN and SYDVKM. J lost 6 bases, V lost 6 bases, and 10 bases had no gene match. The CDR3 sequence is 15 residues long.

This chain connects TRBV7-9 to TRBJ2-7; 7 bases match TRBD2. CDR3 length: 14 residues. The V gene end was trimmed by 4 bases and the J gene end by 3 bases; junction bases not matched to a gene: 6. Germline assignment: CDR1 SEHNR and CDR2 FQNEAQ (reference sequence). The CDR3 reads CASSWGGNSYEQYF. The CDR3 DNA is TGTGCCAGCAGCTGGGGGGGAAATAGCTACGAGCAGTACTTC.

The J gene is TRBJ2-1, the V gene TRBV6-5; weak D call: TRBD1 (6 bases). This CDR3 is 15 amino acids long. The V and J ends lost 5 bases and 4 bases respectively, with 15 bases between them. Looked up from germline, CDR1 is MNHEY and CDR2 is SVGAGI. This CDR3 reads CASSPGTLTYNEQFF. CDR3 coding DNA: TGTGCCAGCAGTCCCGGGACACTAACGTACAATGAGCAGTTCTTC.

Here the CDR3 DNA reads TGTGCCAGCTCACCCTCGGAGGGGAACTATGGCTACACCTTC. As protein: CASSPSEGNYGYTF. The V call is TRBV18, the J call TRBJ1-2, with D possibly being TRBD1 (5 bases). Germline CDR1 and CDR2: KGHSH and LQKENI. This CDR3 has 14 residues. V lost 3 bases and J 2 bases, leaving 10 bases between the germline ends.

This clone was recorded once. The chain carries TRBV2 and TRBJ1-5; 8 nucleotides match TRBD1. The CDR3 sequence is 13 residues long. From germline, CDR1 is SNHLY and CDR2 FYNNEI. Unmatched junction bases numbered 0, after V lost 6 bases and J lost 2 bases. The CDR3 region has the DNA TGTGCCAGCAGGGACAGGGGCAATCAGCCCCAGCATTTT. Translation gives CASRDRGNQPQHF.

This chain links TRBV7-2 with TRBJ1-5; D is undetermined. Germline V gives CDR1 SGHTA, CDR2 FQGNSA. The CDR3 extends over 14 amino acids. Trimming pared 6 bases from V and 0 bases from J, leaving 9 bases between. CDR3 sequence reads: CASSGVYSNQPQHF. CDR3 nucleotides: TGTGCCAGCAGTGGAGTCTATAGCAATCAGCCCCAGCATTTT.

The rearrangement uses TRBV5-1 and TRBJ1-6, with 7 bases matching TRBD1. The ends lost 4 bases at V and 9 bases at J; junction bases unmatched: 7. There are 14 residues in the CDR3. Germline CDR1 reads SGHRS; CDR2 reads YFSETQ. The chain's CDR3 is CASSRQGEASPLHF. The CDR3 DNA is TGCGCCAGCAGCCGACAGGGAGAAGCTTCACCCCTCCACTTT. Supplemented by reference TRBV5-1 and TRBJ1-6, the full variable domain reads KAGVTQTPRYLIKTRGQQVTLSCSPISGHRSVSWYQQTPGQGLQFLFEYFSETQRNKGNFPGRFSGRQFSNSRSEMNVSTLELGDSALYLCASSRQGEASPLHFGNGTRLTVT.

The V call is TRBV7-2, the J call TRBJ1-3; 7 bases align to TRBD1. Germline V gene data show CDR1 as SGHTA and CDR2 as FQGNSA. The CDR3 covers 14 residues. V gave up 5 bases and J gave up 6 bases; unmatched junction bases: 7. CDR3 sequence reads: CASSPDRDENTIYF. The CDR3 DNA reads as TGTGCCAGCAGCCCAGACAGGGACGAAAACACCATATATTTT.

The chain carries TRBV7-2 and TRBJ2-3; 13 nucleotides align to TRBD2. CDR1 and CDR2 from the germline V gene are SGHTA and FQGNSA. J was trimmed by 4 bases and V by 1 base; bases with no gene match: 2. The CDR3 totals 16 residues. The CDR3 DNA sequence: TGTGCCAGCAGCTTAGAACTAGCGGGGGGGGCAGATACGCAGTATTTT. Protein product: CASSLELAGGADTQYF.